The 3 T cell receptor beta chains given below trace back to one sample, sequenced in a study of blood T cell repertoires in COVID-19. The repertoire was sequenced with immunoSEQ multiplex PCR; TCRdb's copy has only in-frame clones and lacks some. Among roughly 63,000 clones listed, 79% were seen once. Sequenced material: peripheral blood. All receptors derive from a human donor in a cohort sampled during active COVID-19.

This sequence joins TRBV7-8 and TRBJ2-3, with TRBD1 as a possible D gene (6 bases). Trimming shortened V by 5 bases and J by 6 bases, and 18 bases separated the two germline ends. This CDR3 has 15 amino acids. Germline-derived CDR1 and CDR2 are SGHVS and FQNEAQ. CDR3 sequence reads: CASSAGTPSIDTQYF. DNA of the CDR3: TGTGCCAGCAGCGCCGGGACACCCTCCATCGATACGCAGTATTTT.

This clone was seen just once. The chain couples TRBV4-1 to TRBJ2-1; D gene ambiguous. V was pared by 1 base and J by 7 bases, with 8 bases between. Germline loops: CDR1 MGHRA, CDR2 YSYEKL. The CDR3 covers 13 residues. The CDR3 DNA reads as TGCGCCAGCAGCCAAGGACTGATTAATGAGCAGTTCTTC. It yields the protein CASSQGLINEQFF.

The chain combines TRBV7-9 with TRBJ1-3; no clear D. The CDR3 contains 16 residues. V was cut by 5 bases and J by 1 base, with 15 bases left in between. Per germline, CDR1 SEHNR and CDR2 FQNEAQ (reference sequence). CDR3 loop: CASSELRGISGNTIYF. The CDR3 DNA is TGTGCCAGCAGCGAACTACGAGGGATTTCTGGAAACACCATATATTTT. Filled out from reference TRBV7-9 and TRBJ1-3, the complete variable domain reads DTGVSQNPRHKITKRGQNVTFRCDPISEHNRLYWYRQTLGQGPEFLTYFQNEAQLEKSRLLSDRFSAERPKGSFSTLEIQRTEQGDSAMYLCASSELRGISGNTIYFGEGSWLTVV.